The clone carrying this T cell receptor (beta chain) appeared a few times. This entry is derived from a study of T-cell memory formation after mild COVID-19. TCRdb recomputed calls from the 5' RACE reads with MiXCR, one row per CDR3 protein. Of roughly 300,000 distinct CDR3 sequences listed, around 15% are singletons. The CDR3 consists of 14 residues. Germline CDR1 SGHAT, CDR2 FQNNGV. V dropped 5 bases and J dropped 0 bases, with 9 bases sitting between them. The rearrangement uses TRBV11-2 and TRBJ2-3; D not resolved. The receptor was derived from a man aged 18 to 30 who had mild COVID-19 (a few samples of this study predate the infection). Cell type and time point are not known. Sequencing was performed on PBMCs or a T cell subset sorted from them (not recorded which). CDR3 loop: CASSRRSSTDTQYF. For the CDR3, the DNA is TGTGCCAGCAGCCGCAGGTCCAGCACAGATACGCAGTATTTT.